These 32 T cell receptor beta chains were all obtained from the same sample, sequenced in a study of T cell clonotyping in hematopoietic cell transplantation. The time point denotes: recipient sample about 28 days before transplant, after cytoreduction. Only in-frame clones appear in the TCRdb table, and some are missing; sequencing was by immunoSEQ multiplex PCR. The sample lists tens of thousands of clones, under 90% occurring once. The sample was peripheral blood mononuclear cells, taken before stem cell transplant. The receptor set was obtained from a man aged 60 to 69 with biphenotypic leukemia. Some clones in this sample may be carry-over from other donors' samples.

The CDR3 spells CASSLSGQGAVNEKLFF. CDR3 bases: TGTGCCAGCAGTTTATCTGGACAGGGGGCTGTGAATGAAAAACTGTTTTTT. The V call is TRBV28, the J call TRBJ1-4; 11 bases map to TRBD1. The CDR3 has 17 residues. Germline lookup yields CDR1 MDHEN and CDR2 SYDVKM. The V and J ends lost 1 base and 5 bases, in that order; junction bases with no gene match: 6.

The chain carries TRBV5-6 and TRBJ2-7; 11 positions match TRBD2. This CDR3 has 15 residues. J was trimmed by 0 bases and V by 4 bases; bases with no gene match: 3. CDR1 is SGHDT, CDR2 YYEEEE, per germline. CDR3 DNA sequence: TGTGCCAGCAGCAGTACTAGCGGGGGCTCCTACGAGCAGTACTTC. Translated: CASSSTSGGSYEQYF. The full variable domain, completed using reference TRBV5-6 and TRBJ2-7, is DAGVTQSPTHLIKTRGQQVTLRCSPKSGHDTVSWYQQALGQGPQFIFQYYEEEERQRGNFPDRFSGHQFPNYSSELNVNALLLGDSALYLCASSSTSGGSYEQYFGPGTRLTVT.

This rearrangement joins TRBV11-2 to TRBJ2-1; 11 bases align to TRBD2. CDR1 is SGHAT and CDR2 is FQNNGV in the germline V gene. The CDR3 spans 16 residues. V lost 0 bases to trimming and J lost 6 bases; unmatched junction nucleotides: 4. The CDR3, as DNA: TGTGCCAGCAGCTTAGATCTGGGACTAGCGGCCAATGAGCAGTTCTTC. Its translation: CASSLDLGLAANEQFF.

This chain uses TRBV7-6 with TRBJ1-2, with D possibly being TRBD1 (6 bases). The germline gives CDR1 SGHVS, CDR2 FNYEAQ. V was cut by 2 bases and J by 0 bases, with 10 bases left in between. CDR3 length: 15 residues. The CDR3 DNA sequence: TGTGCCAGCAGCTTAAGGGCAGGGGCTAACTATGGCTACACCTTC. Translated, it gives CASSLRAGANYGYTF.

The chain has TRBV4-2 and TRBJ2-2; perhaps TRBD1 as D (6 bases). The CDR3 covers 16 residues. The V end was cut by 1 base, the J end by 2 bases, with 11 bases between. The germline V gene has CDR1 LGHNA and CDR2 YNFKEQ. This chain's CDR3 is CASSQGRDINTGELFF. Written as DNA, the CDR3 is TGTGCCAGCAGCCAAGGCCGGGACATAAACACCGGGGAGCTGTTTTTT.

The chain combines TRBV28 with TRBJ1-2; 7 bases map to TRBD1. V lost 8 bases and J lost 6; bases outside the gene matches: 3. Germline CDR1 reads MDHEN; CDR2 reads SYDVKM. CDR3 size: 11 residues. The CDR3 protein is CASHTGDGYTF. The DNA for the CDR3 is TGTGCCAGCCATACAGGGGATGGCTACACCTTC.

This clone was recorded only once. V usage is TRBV14 and J usage is TRBJ1-2; 10 positions agree with TRBD1. The germline CDR1 and CDR2 sequences are SGHDN and FVKESK. The CDR3 contains 15 residues. The junction had 6 bases not matched to a gene; V was cut back by 4 bases and J by 4 bases. The CDR3 DNA reads TGTGCCAGCAGCCGCTGGGACAGGGGTGTCTATGGCTACACCTTC. Encoded protein: CASSRWDRGVYGYTF.

This chain links TRBV5-1 with TRBJ2-5; 7 positions agree with TRBD2. This CDR3 contains 16 residues. The ends lost 0 bases at V and 4 bases at J; junction bases unmatched: 9. Germline V lookup: CDR1 SGHRS, CDR2 YFSETQ. CDR3 protein: CASSLVRGLGLETQYF. The CDR3 DNA sequence: TGCGCCAGCAGCTTGGTGCGGGGGTTAGGTTTAGAGACCCAGTACTTC.

In DNA form, the CDR3 reads TGTGCCAGTAGTATAGGTCAGGGTGTCCAAGAGACCCAGTACTTC. It codes for CASSIGQGVQETQYF. V and J are TRBV19 and TRBJ2-5; tentatively, D is TRBD1 (5 bases). V was trimmed by 1 base and J by 1 base, leaving 10 bases between them. Per germline, CDR1 LNHDA and CDR2 SQIVND (reference sequence). This CDR3 is 15 amino acids long.

The chain joins TRBV27 to TRBJ1-5; D is ambiguous. The CDR3 runs 13 residues. The V end lost 0 bases, the J end lost 9 bases, and 9 bases lay between the germline ends. CDR1 is MNHEY and CDR2 is SMNVEV in the germline V gene (reference sequence). The DNA for the CDR3 is TGTGCCAGCAGTTTATCGCCCCATAGGCCCCAGCATTTT. Amino acids: CASSLSPHRPQHF.

This clone was detected once. The rearrangement links TRBV28 to TRBJ1-1, with a possible D match to TRBD1 (6 bases). This CDR3 region has 16 residues. With 8 bases removed from V and 1 base from J, the gap between germline ends came to 20 bases. The V gene's germline CDR1 is MDHEN and CDR2 SYDVKM. The CDR3 loop reads CASQQGGVFTNTEAFF. CDR3 sequence (DNA): TGTGCCAGCCAACAGGGCGGTGTGTTTACGAACACTGAAGCTTTCTTT.

This chain links TRBV20-1 with TRBJ1-1; D is unclear. Trimming took off 1 base at V and 10 bases at J, with 10 bases between the two ends. The CDR3 contains 11 residues. CDR1 is DFQATT and CDR2 is SNEGSKA in the germline V gene (reference sequence). CDR3 DNA: TGCAGTGCTAGAGCCACAGTTGTAGCTTTCTTT. This encodes CSARATVVAFF.

This clone was found a few times. The chain recombines TRBV4-1 with TRBJ2-1, with TRBD1 matching 11 bases. With 2 bases clipped from V and 5 bases from J, the junction kept 8 bases outside the gene matches. The CDR3 covers 17 residues. Germline assignment: CDR1 MGHRA and CDR2 YSYEKL. The CDR3 here is CASSQPWDRGSNNEQFF. CDR3 nucleotides: TGCGCCAGCAGCCAACCCTGGGACAGGGGGTCGAACAATGAGCAGTTCTTC.

This clone has a handful of counts. In DNA, the CDR3 is TGTGCCAGCAGCCAAGGGGGAGGGCAGGAGGTTTACGAGCAGTACTTC. Residues: CASSQGGGQEVYEQYF. J is TRBJ2-7 and V is TRBV4-2, with 7 nucleotides matching TRBD2. The CDR3 is made up of 16 amino acids. After removal of 1 base from V and 4 bases from J, the junction contained 10 bases not matched to a gene. CDR1 is LGHNA and CDR2 is YNFKEQ in the germline V gene.

The J gene is TRBJ2-4, the V gene TRBV28; 10 bases align to TRBD2. The ends lost 5 bases at V and 3 bases at J; junction bases unmatched: 13. This CDR3 region has 18 residues. Germline CDR1 is MDHEN and CDR2 is SYDVKM. CDR3 in DNA: TGTGCCAGCAGTAGGGTGGGGCTAGCGGGAGCGGGCAAAAACATTCAGTACTTC. Translating it yields CASSRVGLAGAGKNIQYF.

The J gene is TRBJ1-1, the V gene TRBV11-2; 8 positions match TRBD1. Germline values: CDR1 SGHAT, CDR2 FQNNGV. The CDR3 is 13 residues long. Trimming removed 5 bases from V and 4 bases from J; junction bases left unmatched: 3. The DNA for the CDR3 is TGTGCCAGCAGCCCCGGGACAGGCACTGAAGCTTTCTTT. Protein: CASSPGTGTEAFF.

This clone was picked up one time. V usage is TRBV5-6 and J usage is TRBJ2-3; 8 bases line up with TRBD2. The CDR3 covers 16 residues. V was clipped by 1 base and J by 3 bases; unmatched bases: 7. Germline-derived CDR1 and CDR2 are SGHDT and YYEEEE. CDR3 coding DNA: TGTGCCAGCAGCTTGTTAGGACTAGCCTGGACAGATACGCAGTATTTT. Encoded protein: CASSLLGLAWTDTQYF.

The chain has TRBV28 and TRBJ2-7; D assignment may be TRBD1 or TRBD2 (5 bases each). Trimming cost V 6 bases and J 7 bases, with 16 bases left between them. The CDR3 loop spans 13 amino acids. Germline V gene data show CDR1 as MDHEN and CDR2 as SYDVKM. The DNA of the CDR3 is TGTGCCAGCAGCCCCCCTGGGACCCGGGAGCAGTACTTC. Translating it yields CASSPPGTREQYF.

This chain connects TRBV5-6 to TRBJ1-6, with 7 bases fitting TRBD1. CDR3 length: 14 amino acids. In germline, CDR1 is SGHDT, CDR2 YYEEEE. The trim removed 2 bases at V and 10 bases at J, leaving 6 bases unmatched. The chain's CDR3 is CASSFGTADSPLHF. CDR3 nucleotide sequence: TGTGCCAGCAGCTTCGGGACAGCCGACTCACCCCTCCACTTT.

Here the CDR3 reads CASSSRTGRPGNTIYF. DNA for the CDR3: TGCGCCAGCAGCTCAAGGACAGGGCGACCTGGAAACACCATATATTTT. This chain joins TRBV5-1 and TRBJ1-3; 8 bases agree with TRBD1. Trimming at V came to 3 bases and at J to 2 bases, leaving 7 bases not matched to a gene. Germline V lookup: CDR1 SGHRS, CDR2 YFSETQ. The CDR3 sequence is 16 residues long.

Remarks on this clone: One junction end does not reproduce the germline sequence, and a read error may be involved. V is TRBV30 and J is TRBJ1-3; TRBD1 is a possible D gene (5 bases). The CDR3 runs 13 residues. Germline values: CDR1 GTSNPN, CDR2 SVGIG (reference sequence). CDR3 amino acids: CAWSGTGTGERIF. The DNA for the CDR3 is TGTGCCTGGAGTGGCACCGGGACCGGGGAACGAATTTTT.

The chain is built from TRBV29-1 and TRBJ1-3; a weak D match, TRBD1 (5 bases). Looked up from germline, CDR1 is SQVTM and CDR2 is ANQGSEA. The CDR3 has 11 residues. V shed 7 bases and J shed 3 bases, with 7 bases lying between them. CDR3 amino acids: CSAGLGNTIYF. CDR3 sequence (DNA): TGCAGCGCAGGGCTTGGAAACACCATATATTTT.

This chain links TRBV7-2 with TRBJ2-3, with 9 bases aligning to TRBD1. Losses at the gene ends were 0 bases for V and 2 bases for J; bases not matched to a gene: 6. The CDR3 is 17 residues long. Germline CDR1 is SGHTA and CDR2 is FQGNSA. CDR3 nucleotides: TGTGCCAGCAGCTTAGCCCCGGGACAGGGCGCCACAGATACGCAGTATTTT. It is translated as CASSLAPGQGATDTQYF.

The chain uses TRBV6-5 and TRBJ1-1; D is undetermined. The germline gives CDR1 MNHEY, CDR2 SVGAGI. This CDR3 is 15 amino acids long. V lost 0 bases, J lost 1 base, and 9 bases lay in between. The CDR3 here is CASSYSRARNTEAFF. The DNA for the CDR3 is TGTGCCAGCAGTTACTCGAGGGCGAGGAACACTGAAGCTTTCTTT.

The chain couples TRBV5-1 to TRBJ2-5, with D perhaps TRBD1 (6 bases). V dropped 4 bases and J dropped 2 bases, with 9 bases sitting between them. Germline CDR1 is SGHRS and CDR2 is YFSETQ. The CDR3 has 13 residues. DNA for the CDR3: TGCGCCAGCAGCACCGGACAGCAAGAGACCCAGTACTTC. This sequence encodes CASSTGQQETQYF.

V is TRBV30 and J is TRBJ2-7; 8 positions match TRBD2. CDR3 length: 14 amino acids. Germline CDR1 GTSNPN, CDR2 SVGIG (reference sequence). V lost 4 bases and J lost 6; bases outside the gene matches: 11. CDR3 protein: CAWNSGTSLPEQYF. In DNA, the CDR3 is TGTGCCTGGAACTCCGGGACTAGTTTGCCCGAGCAGTACTTC. Full variable domain (remainder filled in from reference TRBV30 and TRBJ2-7): SQTIHQWPATLVQPVGSPLSLECTVEGTSNPNLYWYRQAAGRGLQLLFYSVGIGQISSEVPQNLSASRPQDRQFILSSKKLLLSDSGFYLCAWNSGTSLPEQYFGPGTRLTVT.

The CDR3 nucleotides are TGCGCCAGCAGCCCTGGGAGGCTTTCGTACACTGAAGCTTTCTTT. It encodes CASSPGRLSYTEAFF. The V and J genes are TRBV4-3 and TRBJ1-1; unclear D gene. The CDR3 totals 15 residues. From germline, CDR1 is LGHNA and CDR2 YSLEER. Trimming pared 4 bases from V and 3 bases from J, leaving 15 bases between.

Here the CDR3 reads CATSRETGQGKQYF. Written as DNA, the CDR3 is TGTGCCACCAGCAGAGAGACGGGACAGGGAAAGCAGTACTTC. The J gene is TRBJ2-7, the V gene TRBV15; 9 bases agree with TRBD1. This CDR3 has 14 amino acids. The V segment lost 0 bases and the J segment 8 bases; nucleotides outside the gene matches: 5. Germline V CDR1 and CDR2: LNHNV, YYDKDF (reference sequence). The full variable domain, in which reference TRBV15 and TRBJ2-7 provide the parts outside the CDR3, is DAMVIQNPRYQVTQFGKPVTLSCSQTLNHNVMYWYQQKSSQAPKLLFHYYDKDFNNEADTPDNFQSRRPNTSFCFLDIRSPGLGDTAMYLCATSRETGQGKQYFGPGTRLTVT.

The chain recombines TRBV5-1 with TRBJ2-1; TRBD2 agrees at 8 bases. CDR1 is SGHRS and CDR2 is YFSETQ in the germline V gene. The ends lost 2 bases at V and 2 bases at J; junction bases unmatched: 3. This CDR3 has 15 residues. CDR3 in DNA: TGCGCCAGCAGCTTCACTAGCGGAACCTACAATGAGCAGTTCTTC. This gives the protein CASSFTSGTYNEQFF.

This clone was seen more than once but under ten times. The chain is built from TRBV7-2 and TRBJ1-3; no clear D gene. This CDR3 contains 15 residues. Trimming took off 5 bases at V and 2 bases at J, with 13 bases between the two ends. Germline V gene data show CDR1 as SGHTA and CDR2 as FQGNSA. The CDR3 nucleotides are TGTGCCAGCAGCCCCTCAGTTAGGCCTGGAAACACCATATATTTT. This codes for CASSPSVRPGNTIYF.

The J gene is TRBJ2-1, the V gene TRBV6-5, with 10 positions matching TRBD2. Germline V CDR1 and CDR2: MNHEY, SVGAGI. The CDR3 spans 15 residues. V was clipped by 4 bases and J by 4 bases; unmatched bases: 4. DNA for the CDR3: TGTGCCAGCAGTTCCGGGACTAGCGCTTACAATGAGCAGTTCTTC. Translation gives CASSSGTSAYNEQFF.

The chain uses TRBV11-2 and TRBJ2-1, with D tentatively TRBD2 (6 bases). V lost 5 bases, J lost 16 bases, and 18 bases lay in between. CDR3 size: 12 residues. In germline, CDR1 is SGHAT, CDR2 FQNNGV. As DNA, the CDR3 is TGTGCCAGCAGCCAGTTCTCGGAACTAGCATTCTTC. Encoded protein: CASSQFSELAFF.